The source of this T cell receptor (beta chain) is a study of blood T cell repertoires in COVID-19. Across the study: Material from acute and convalescent COVID-19 was sourced from the United States, Italy and Spain. Nucleic acid was either cDNA or gDNA, and it came from T cells, B-cell-depleted T cells, or PBMCs.

Germline CDR1 reads ENHRY; CDR2 reads SYGVKD. V trimming: 7 bases; J trimming: 0 bases; junction bases outside the gene matches: 6. The CDR3 totals 15 residues. How the authors handled the data: Quantification of nucleated cells was approximated via reference gene primer amplification. Method: immunoSEQ multiplex PCR; TCRdb's copy keeps in-frame clones and lacks some. V and J calls and clone size follow that table, whereas D and trimming were derived from the DNA. Of roughly 200,000 clones in the sample, roughly 88% were seen once. The clonotype originates from a young man with active or convalescent COVID-19. The chain employs TRBV10-3 and TRBJ2-3, with 8 positions matching TRBD2. Sequencing used peripheral blood. CDR3 residues: CAITAGGASTDTQYF. In nucleotides, the CDR3 is TGTGCCATCACCGCGGGAGGTGCTAGCACAGATACGCAGTATTTT.